This TCR beta chain was observed in a study of OX40 agonist ivuxolimab in advanced cancers. Across the whole study: Patients were dosed with the agonistic anti-OX40 (CD134) antibody ivuxolimab. Ivuxolimab, which patients received intravenously every 2 weeks, was dosed at 0.01 to 10 mg/kg.

Of note for this clone: Antigen unknown. Other nucleotide sequences in the sample specify the same CDR3.

The study's findings and limits: CD4+ T cells averaged fewer expanded clones than CD8+ T cells.

The cohort excluded patients with autoimmune disease history or systemic immunosuppression. Profiled with immunoSEQ multiplex PCR; TCRdb holds only in-frame clones, not every one. Among tens of thousands of clones, roughly 87% were seen once, and the ten largest hold roughly 0.35%. Sequencing used CD4+ or CD8+ T cells sorted from blood, obtained in a trial of the OX40 agonist ivuxolimab. The sequence derives from an adult with an advanced solid tumor such as melanoma, head and neck, liver or kidney cancer.

CDR3 region: CASSPPDRAGNTIYF. The CDR3 nucleotides are TGTGCCAGCTCACCACCGGACCGGGCCGGAAACACCATATATTTT. The V call is TRBV18, the J call TRBJ1-3, with D unresolved. This CDR3 is built from 15 residues. Germline CDR1 and CDR2: KGHSH and LQKENI. V lost 0 bases to trimming and J lost 4 bases, with 10 bases between them.